Listed below are T cell receptor beta chains from one sample, sequenced in a study of T cell responses to AZD1222 COVID-19 vaccine. Sequencing was performed with immunoSEQ multiplex PCR; in TCRdb, only in-frame clones are kept and a portion is missing. The data contain over 65,000 clones, approximately 78% of them singletons. The sample in question was peripheral blood, obtained on day 0 of AZD1222 vaccination. The receptors shown here come from an adult in good health. Both conserved end residues are part of each CDR3. The D gene is left open where the match is weak. Clone size is stated in some rows and not others, as once, few, many or a class when expanded.

J	size	D	V	DNA	CDR3
TRBJ1-1	-	-	TRBV18	TGTGCCAGCTCGCCGACTTCTAACACTGAAGCTTTCTTT	CASSPTSNTEAFF
TRBJ2-1	-	-	TRBV4-3	TGCGCCAGCAGCTCGGACGGCCACTCCTACAATGAGCAGTTCTTC	CASSSDGHSYNEQFF
TRBJ1-2	-	-	TRBV7-9	TGTGCCAGCAGCTTAGAGGAGAGAAGCTACACCTTC	CASSLEERSYTF
TRBJ2-1	-	TRBD2	TRBV18	TGTGCCAGCTCACCGACGGCTAGCGGGAGCAATGAGCAGTTCTTC	CASSPTASGSNEQFF
TRBJ1-2	-	TRBD1	TRBV30	TGTGCCTGGAGGTACCGGGGACAGGGGGACTATGGCTACACCTTC	CAWRYRGQGDYGYTF
TRBJ2-7	-	-	TRBV5-4	TGTGCCAGCAGCAAAGACAGTTCCGTTAGCTCCTACGAGCAGTACTTC	CASSKDSSVSSYEQYF
TRBJ1-1	once	-	TRBV18	TGTGCCAGCTCAAAAACACAGCACACTGAAGCTTTCTTT	CASSKTQHTEAFF
TRBJ1-2	-	-	TRBV7-2	TGTGCCAGCAGCCTAGGGACGTATGGCTACACCTTC	CASSLGTYGYTF
TRBJ2-1	-	TRBD2	TRBV5-1	TGCGCCAGCAGCTTGACAGCGGGAGTTGGAAACGATGAGCAGTTCTTC	CASSLTAGVGNDEQFF
TRBJ1-4	-	TRBD1	TRBV5-1	TGCGCCAGCAGGTGGGGGACAGAAAATGAAAAACTGTTTTTT	CASRWGTENEKLFF
TRBJ2-1	few	TRBD2	TRBV7-8	TGTGCCAGTCGTTCCCGGAGAGCGGGGGCGAATGAGCAGTTCTTC	CASRSRRAGANEQFF
TRBJ2-2	-	-	TRBV20-1	TGCAGTGCTAGTGCAGGATTAAACACCGGGGAGCTGTTTTTT	CSASAGLNTGELFF
TRBJ2-7	once	TRBD1	TRBV7-2	TGTGCCAGCAGCTTAGGAGGGGGACAGGGGGCTTACGAGCAGTACTTC	CASSLGGGQGAYEQYF
TRBJ1-2	once	-	TRBV6-5	TGTGCCAGCAGTTACCTGGGGCAGGGGTACACCTTC	CASSYLGQGYTF
TRBJ2-5	-	TRBD2	TRBV3-1/TRBV3-2	TGTGCCAGCAGCCAAGTCTCAGGACTAGCTGGGACCCAGTACTTC	CASSQVSGLAGTQYF
TRBJ2-2	-	-	TRBV7-9	TGTGCCAGCACCCACCGGCGGGGTTCTAAGGACACCGGGGAGCTGTTTTTT	CASTHRRGSKDTGELFF
TRBJ1-3	-	-	TRBV10-2	TGCGCCAGCAGTGAGGGGGAGACGGGAAACACCATATATTTT	CASSEGETGNTIYF
TRBJ1-4	once	TRBD1	TRBV5-8	TGTGCCAGCAGCCATGACAGGGGAGCCACTAATGAAAAACTGTTTTTT	CASSHDRGATNEKLFF
TRBJ2-1	-	TRBD2	TRBV18	TGTGCCAGCTCACCCGGGACTAGCAATGAGCAGTTCTTC	CASSPGTSNEQFF
TRBJ2-1	-	TRBD2	TRBV4-1	TGCGCCAGCAGCCAAGATTATCTGAGCGGGAGGGCCGGGGAGCAGTTCTTC	CASSQDYLSGRAGEQFF
TRBJ2-7	-	-	TRBV4-3	TGCGCCAGCAGCCAAGACACCCTAGCGGAGCAGTACTTC	CASSQDTLAEQYF
TRBJ2-1	-	TRBD2	TRBV5-5	TGTGCCAGCAGCTCCTTAGCGGGAGAAGGCTATGAGCAGTTCTTC	CASSSLAGEGYEQFF
TRBJ1-1	-	-	TRBV14	TGTGCCAGCAGCCCCCGGACGGATGGGGAAGCTTTCTTT	CASSPRTDGEAFF
TRBJ2-6	-	TRBD2	TRBV4-3	TGCGCCAGCAGCCAAGAAGTGTCTAGCGGGTGGGGTTACTCTGGGGCCAACGTCCTGACTTTC	CASSQEVSSGWGYSGANVLTF
TRBJ2-7	once	-	TRBV18	TGTGCCAGCTCACCATCCCAGGGGAAGTACGAGCAGTACTTC	CASSPSQGKYEQYF
TRBJ2-7	-	TRBD2	TRBV7-8	TGTGCCAGCAGCCTTTCGGGACTAGCCGCCTACGAGCAGTACTTC	CASSLSGLAAYEQYF
TRBJ2-5	few	-	TRBV9	TGTGCCAGCAGCGTAGGAATGGCGGGAGAGACCCAGTACTTC	CASSVGMAGETQYF
TRBJ1-3	-	TRBD1	TRBV28	TGTGCCAGCAGCCTCCCGGGACAGACTGTTGGAAACACCATATATTTT	CASSLPGQTVGNTIYF
TRBJ2-4	-	TRBD2	TRBV7-9	TGTGCCAGCAGTCACGGTGGGGTGCGGGAGGGGTACATTCAGTACTTC	CASSHGGVREGYIQYF
TRBJ1-1	-	-	TRBV27	TGTGCCAGCAGTTTAGCCGGAGGCACTGAAGCTTTCTTT	CASSLAGGTEAFF
TRBJ2-1	-	-	TRBV5-1	TGCGCCAGCAGCTTGGATCTATCCTACAATGAGCAGTTCTTC	CASSLDLSYNEQFF
TRBJ1-2	once	-	TRBV5-1	TGCGCCAGCAGAGAGGGACAAAATTTAGGCTATGGCTACACCTTC	CASREGQNLGYGYTF
TRBJ1-3	once	TRBD1	TRBV18	TGTGCCAGCTCACCGCAGACAGGGGAAAACACCATATATTTT	CASSPQTGENTIYF
TRBJ2-2	-	-	TRBV11-2	TGTGCCAGCAGCTCCCGGAATCGGGCCGGGGAGCTGTTTTTT	CASSSRNRAGELFF
TRBJ1-3	-	-	TRBV5-6	TGTGCCAGCAGCTTGCTGACCCGACAGCCTTACTCTGGAAACACCATATATTTT	CASSLLTRQPYSGNTIYF
TRBJ1-3	-	-	TRBV10-3	TGTGCCATCAGTGACGGGTCTGGAAACACCATATATTTT	CAISDGSGNTIYF
TRBJ1-2	once	TRBD1	TRBV4-3	TGCGCCAGCAGCCAAGATGTAAGGACAGGGGGAAACTATGGCTACACCTTC	CASSQDVRTGGNYGYTF
TRBJ2-5	-	TRBD1	TRBV5-1	TGCGCCAGCAGCTGGGACAGGGAAAATCCCCAGTACTTC	CASSWDRENPQYF
TRBJ2-4	once	-	TRBV28	TGTGCCAGCAGTTTGGGAGCCAAAAACATTCAGTACTTC	CASSLGAKNIQYF
TRBJ2-6	-	-	TRBV19	TGTGCCAGTACGTCCGCCACGATCTCTGGGGCCAACGTCCTGACTTTC	CASTSATISGANVLTF
TRBJ2-5	-	-	TRBV5-1	TGCGCCAGCAGCTCACCACAGGGATTGGAGACCCAGTACTTC	CASSSPQGLETQYF
TRBJ1-2	-	-	TRBV30	TGTGCCTGGAGTGTAGAAGGGGCTTTAAGGGGCTACACCTTC	CAWSVEGALRGYTF
TRBJ2-3	-	-	TRBV5-8	TGTGCCAGCAGCTTGGAGGTGGCGGCAGGCACAGATACGCAGTATTTT	CASSLEVAAGTDTQYF
TRBJ2-6	few	-	TRBV6-6	TGTGCCAGCACTTTACAAGGAAACTCTGGGGCCAACGTCCTGACTTTC	CASTLQGNSGANVLTF
TRBJ2-1	few	-	TRBV5-4	TGTGCCAGCAGCTCCGGCTACGACCTGAATGAGCAGTTCTTC	CASSSGYDLNEQFF
TRBJ1-2	few	-	TRBV7-9	TGTGCCAGCAGCCAGGACGGCTATGGCTACACCTTC	CASSQDGYGYTF
TRBJ1-5	-	-	TRBV18	TGTGCCAGCTCATGGGAGGGACCGGGGAGCAATCAGCCCCAGCATTTT	CASSWEGPGSNQPQHF
TRBJ2-1	-	-	TRBV6-2/TRBV6-3	TGTGCCAGCAGTTGGGCATATGAGCAGTTCTTC	CASSWAYEQFF
TRBJ2-7	-	TRBD1	TRBV3-1/TRBV3-2	TGTGCCAGCAGCCAAGGGCCAGGGGGCGAGCAGTACTTC	CASSQGPGGEQYF
TRBJ2-6	-	-	TRBV28	TGTGCCAGCACCGCCGGACGTCTTGAGGGCAACGTCCTGACTTTC	CASTAGRLEGNVLTF
TRBJ1-3	-	-	TRBV3-1/TRBV3-2	TGTGCCAGCAGCCTCGTAGGAGGGCGTTCTGGAAACACCATATATTTT	CASSLVGGRSGNTIYF
TRBJ2-5	-	-	TRBV19	TGTGCCAGTCGGGGGGCGGCCTCAGGGGAGACCCAGTACTTC	CASRGAASGETQYF
TRBJ2-3	-	TRBD2	TRBV4-1	TGCGCCAGCAGCCAAGTAGCGGGAGGCCCCCCAGATACGCAGTATTTT	CASSQVAGGPPDTQYF
TRBJ2-5	-	TRBD2	TRBV29-1	TGCAGCGTTCGGGTAGCGGGATTCCAAGAGACCCAGTACTTC	CSVRVAGFQETQYF